A selection of T cell receptor beta chains follows, all from one sample in a study of shared clonotypes between healthy human individuals. The table came from immunoSEQ multiplex PCR; TCRdb's copy has only in-frame clones and leaves some out. The table lists over a million clones, 95% to 99% of them singletons, with 0.4% to 0.45% in the top ten. Sequenced material: naive CD4+ T cells sorted from blood. Receptors were obtained from a young man in good health. CDR3s include the opening cysteine and the closing phenylalanine or tryptophan. A D gene is named only where the DNA matches it firmly. Some rows mark clone size as missing; the rest say once, few, many or name a class of expanded clone.

TRBV5-4	-	-	TRBJ2-1	TGTGCCAGCAGCTTCCCGCCCCCGTCCACCAATGAGCAGTTCTTC	CASSFPPPSTNEQFF
TRBV9	-	-	TRBJ1-1	TGTGCCAGCAGCGTAGATATGAGGGGCACTGAAGCTTTCTTT	CASSVDMRGTEAFF
TRBV5-6	-	-	TRBJ2-4	TGTGCCAGCAGCTGGCGGGACGCGACAAACATTCAGTACTTC	CASSWRDATNIQYF
TRBV9	-	-	TRBJ2-7	TGTGCCAGCAGCGCTGAGACGGGACTGGATGAGCAGTACTTC	CASSAETGLDEQYF
TRBV2	TRBD1	-	TRBJ1-1	TGTGCCAGCAGTGAACCAGGGGGTGGCTTCTTT	CASSEPGGGFF
TRBV9	TRBD2	-	TRBJ2-3	TGTGCCAGCAGCGTTAAAGCGGGAGGGCCTCTATTTAATACGCAGTATTTT	CASSVKAGGPLFNTQYF
TRBV5-1	-	-	TRBJ1-1	TGCGCCAGCAGCTTGGGCGGGGCCAATGAAGCTTTCTTT	CASSLGGANEAFF
TRBV5-6	-	-	TRBJ1-1	TGTGCCAGCAGCTCTGACCCTTACCCTGAAGCTTTCTTT	CASSSDPYPEAFF
TRBV9	-	-	TRBJ1-1	TGTGCCAGCAGCCCTACAGGGAGGAACACTGAAGCTTTCTTT	CASSPTGRNTEAFF
TRBV7-2	TRBD1	-	TRBJ1-5	TGTGCCAGCAGCTTAGTAGAGGGGGCGGGCAATCAGCCCCAGCATTTT	CASSLVEGAGNQPQHF
TRBV5-6	TRBD1	once	TRBJ2-5	TGTGCCAGCAGCTGGGGACAGGGAATAACAGAGACCCAGTACTTC	CASSWGQGITETQYF
TRBV5-1	-	-	TRBJ2-5	TGCGCCAGCAGCTTGGGGTTAGCGGAATCCCAAGAGACCCAGTACTTC	CASSLGLAESQETQYF
TRBV5-1	TRBD2	-	TRBJ2-1	TGCGCCAGCAGTTTACCAGGGCTAGCGGGATTGGATGAGCAGTTCTTC	CASSLPGLAGLDEQFF
TRBV4-2	TRBD1	-	TRBJ1-3	TGTGCCAGCAGCCAAGATCTGGGACAGGGGGCTGGAAACACCATATATTTT	CASSQDLGQGAGNTIYF
TRBV27	-	once	TRBJ2-2	TGTGCCAGCAGCTTCGGCACCGGGGAGCTGTTTTTT	CASSFGTGELFF
TRBV6-1	TRBD1	-	TRBJ2-7	TGTGCCACACAAGGACAGGCCTCCTACGAGCAGTACTTC	CATQGQASYEQYF
TRBV5-1	TRBD2	-	TRBJ2-7	TGCGCCAGCAGCTCGGGGGTAGTAGCGGGAGACGAGCAGTACTTC	CASSSGVVAGDEQYF
TRBV6-5	-	once	TRBJ1-1	TGTGCCAGCAGAAACGGAGAGTGGCACACTGAAGCTTTCTTT	CASRNGEWHTEAFF
TRBV11-2	-	-	TRBJ2-3	TGTGCCAGCAGCTTAACGACAAACACAGATACGCAGTATTTT	CASSLTTNTDTQYF
TRBV18	-	-	TRBJ2-7	TGTGCCAGCTCACCACCTCCAAACGCCTACGAGCAGTACTTC	CASSPPPNAYEQYF
TRBV4-2	-	-	TRBJ1-2	TGTGCCAGCAGCCATATCACAGGGAACGGCGGCTACACCTTC	CASSHITGNGGYTF
TRBV10-2	TRBD2	-	TRBJ2-5	TGCGCCAGCAGTGAGGGGAGCGGGAGCAGGGAGACCCAGTACTTC	CASSEGSGSRETQYF
TRBV7-9	-	-	TRBJ2-7	TGTGCCAGCAGTCTGGGGTCCTACGAGCAGTACTTC	CASSLGSYEQYF
TRBV6-1	TRBD1	-	TRBJ1-5	TGTGCCAGCAGTGCCGCCGCCGGGACAGGGAGTAATCAGCCCCAGCATTTT	CASSAAAGTGSNQPQHF
TRBV7-9	-	-	TRBJ1-5	TGTGCCAGCAGCTTCCGCGAGGGCCAGCCCCAGCATTTT	CASSFREGQPQHF
TRBV9	-	-	TRBJ2-3	TGTGCCAGCAGCGTAGGAAGCGGAACTAGCACAGATACGCAGTATTTT	CASSVGSGTSTDTQYF
TRBV18	TRBD1	-	TRBJ2-2	TGTGCCAGCTCACCACGTGCCAGGGGGCACACCGGGGAGCTGTTTTTT	CASSPRARGHTGELFF